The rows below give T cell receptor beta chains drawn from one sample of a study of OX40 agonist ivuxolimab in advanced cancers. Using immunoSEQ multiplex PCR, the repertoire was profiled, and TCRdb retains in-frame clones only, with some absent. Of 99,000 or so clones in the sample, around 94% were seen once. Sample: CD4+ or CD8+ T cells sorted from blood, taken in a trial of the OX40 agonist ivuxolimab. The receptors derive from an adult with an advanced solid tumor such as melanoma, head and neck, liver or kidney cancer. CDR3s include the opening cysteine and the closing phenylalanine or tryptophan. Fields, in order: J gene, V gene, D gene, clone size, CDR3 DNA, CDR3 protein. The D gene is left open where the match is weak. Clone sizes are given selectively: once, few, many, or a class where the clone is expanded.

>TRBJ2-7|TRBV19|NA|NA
TGTGCCAGTAGTACCCCCGGACGACTAGCCTACGAGCAGTACTTC
CASSTPGRLAYEQYF
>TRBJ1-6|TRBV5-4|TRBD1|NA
TGTGCCAGCAGCGGGGGGGGACAGGGGCGGGATTCACCCCTCCACTTT
CASSGGGQGRDSPLHF
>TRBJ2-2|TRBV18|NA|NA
TGTGCCAGCTCAGGGGGATCAACCGGGGAGCTGTTTTTT
CASSGGSTGELFF
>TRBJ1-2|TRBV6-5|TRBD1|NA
TGTGCCAGCAGTCGACAGGGCCATAACTATGGCTACACCTTC
CASSRQGHNYGYTF
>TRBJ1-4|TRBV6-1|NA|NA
TGTGCCAGCAGTGAGGGGAGTTGGCAGGGGAATGAAAAACTGTTTTTT
CASSEGSWQGNEKLFF
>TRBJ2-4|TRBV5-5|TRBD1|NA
TGTGCCAGCAGCTTGGAGGACAGGGCGGTTTCAATAGCCAAAAACATTCAGTACTTC
CASSLEDRAVSIAKNIQYF
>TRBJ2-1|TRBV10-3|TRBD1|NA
TGTGCCATCAGTGAGTCGACAGGGGCCTCCTACAATGAGCGGTTCTTC
CAISESTGASYNERFF
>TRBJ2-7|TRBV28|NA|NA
TGTGCCAGCAGATCTTCCTTATCCGAGCAGTACTTC
CASRSSLSEQYF
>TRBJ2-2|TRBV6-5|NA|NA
TGTGCCGGCCGACAGGTCTGTAAAATGTGGGAGCTGTTTTTT
CAGRQVCKMWELFF
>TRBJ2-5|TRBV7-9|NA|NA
TGTGCCAGCAGCCACACGCCGGGTCCGTCGGAGACCCAGTACTTC
CASSHTPGPSETQYF
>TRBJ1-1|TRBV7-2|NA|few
TGTGCCAGCAGCTCGTCCTTGGTGGCAGCTTTCTTT
CASSSSLVAAFF
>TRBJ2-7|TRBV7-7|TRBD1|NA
TGTGCCAGCAGCTTAGACAGGGGGCCCTCGTACGAGCAGTACTTC
CASSLDRGPSYEQYF
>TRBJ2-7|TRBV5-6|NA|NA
TGTGCCAGCAGCTACCCGTCGAGACAGGCCTACGAGCAGTACTTC
CASSYPSRQAYEQYF
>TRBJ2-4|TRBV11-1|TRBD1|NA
TGTGCCAGCAGCCCATATCGGGACAGGACAAACATTCAGTACTTC
CASSPYRDRTNIQYF
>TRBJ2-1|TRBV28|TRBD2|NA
TGTGCCAGCAGTTTTGTAACTAGCGGCTCCTACAATGAGCAGTTCTTC
CASSFVTSGSYNEQFF
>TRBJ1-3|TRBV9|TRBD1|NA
TGTGCCAGCAGCCCCCGGACAGGGAAGAGTAATGGAAACACCATATATTTT
CASSPRTGKSNGNTIYF
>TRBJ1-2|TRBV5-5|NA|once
TGTGCCAGCAGCCCACCGGGGTATGGCTACACCTTC
CASSPPGYGYTF
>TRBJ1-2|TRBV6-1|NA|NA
TGTGCCAGCAGTGAAGGAGCGGGTCAGTTCTATGGCTACACCTTC
CASSEGAGQFYGYTF
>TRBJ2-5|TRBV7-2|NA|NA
TGTGCCAGCAGCCCCCTCCGGGGTCGGGAGACCCAGTACTTC
CASSPLRGRETQYF
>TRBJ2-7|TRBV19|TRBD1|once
TGTGCCAGTATTGGGACAGGGGGCGTGAACGAGCAGTACTTC
CASIGTGGVNEQYF
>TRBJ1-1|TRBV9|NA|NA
TGTGCCAGCAGCGTGGGCAGTTATTACACTGAAGCTTTCTTT
CASSVGSYYTEAFF
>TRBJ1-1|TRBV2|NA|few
TGTGCCAGCAACTCCCAGCAGGGGATGTCCACTGAAGCTTTCTTT
CASNSQQGMSTEAFF
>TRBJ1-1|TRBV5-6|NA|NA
TGTGCCAGCAGCTTGAGCCCGGGCGGAGCTTTCTTT
CASSLSPGGAFF
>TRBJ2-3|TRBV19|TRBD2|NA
TGTGCCAGTAGCTCCTATGCGGGAGATGGAAATACGCAGTATTTT
CASSSYAGDGNTQYF
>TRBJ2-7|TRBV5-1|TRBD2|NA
TGCGCCAGCAGCCCACTAGCGGGGGCCACCTACGAGCAGTACTTC
CASSPLAGATYEQYF
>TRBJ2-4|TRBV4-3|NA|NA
TGCGCCAGCAGCCAAGATGGTGAGCGACAGAGGGGCTCCCCCGCCAAAAACATTCAGTACTTC
CASSQDGERQRGSPAKNIQYF
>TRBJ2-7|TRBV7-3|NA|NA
TGTGCCAGCAGCTTAAGTCTAGCCGCACCAGACGAGCAGTACTTC
CASSLSLAAPDEQYF
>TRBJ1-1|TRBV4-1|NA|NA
TGCGCCAGCAGCCCCCGGGCCCTGAACACTGAAGCTTTCTTT
CASSPRALNTEAFF
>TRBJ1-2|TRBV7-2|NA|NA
TGTGCCAGCAGCTTAAGCCCCGGGTACTATGGCTACACCTTC
CASSLSPGYYGYTF
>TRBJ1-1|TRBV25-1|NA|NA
TGTGCCAGCAGAAAAGGGGGATTCACTGAAGCTTTCTTT
CASRKGGFTEAFF
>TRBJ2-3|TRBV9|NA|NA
TGTGCCAGCAGCGTTCTATATGGGGATACGCAGTATTTT
CASSVLYGDTQYF
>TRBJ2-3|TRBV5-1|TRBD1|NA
TGCGCCAGCAGCTTGTTGGGACAGGGGTCAGATACGCAGTATTTT
CASSLLGQGSDTQYF
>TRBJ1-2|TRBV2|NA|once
TGTGCCAGCAGTGAAGCGACAGGCGGGTATGGCTACACCTTC
CASSEATGGYGYTF
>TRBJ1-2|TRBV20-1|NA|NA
TGCAGTGCTAGAGTGACAGGCGGCTACACCTTC
CSARVTGGYTF
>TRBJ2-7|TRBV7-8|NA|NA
TGTGCCAGCAGCTTAGGCAGGTCCTACGAGCAGTACTTC
CASSLGRSYEQYF
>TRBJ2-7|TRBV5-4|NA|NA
TGTGCCAGCAGCTTGGGCAGGGATCTCTACGAGCAGTACTTC
CASSLGRDLYEQYF
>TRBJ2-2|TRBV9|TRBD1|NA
TGTGCCAGCAGCGGGGGACAGGTGTCCGGGGAGCTGTTTTTT
CASSGGQVSGELFF
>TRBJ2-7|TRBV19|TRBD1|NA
TGTGCCAGTAGTCCTGAATGGACAGGGGGCCACGAGCAGTACTTC
CASSPEWTGGHEQYF
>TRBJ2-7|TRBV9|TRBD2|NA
TGTGCCAGCAGCGCCTTTAGCGGGGGGATGTCCTACGAGCAGTACTTC
CASSAFSGGMSYEQYF
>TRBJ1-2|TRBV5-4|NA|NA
TGTGCCAGCAGCTTGGTTGGGGCCGCTTTCACCTTC
CASSLVGAAFTF
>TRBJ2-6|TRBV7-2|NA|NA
TGTGCCAGCAGCTATCTAGTCCGGGGCTTCTCTGGGGCCAACGTCCTGACTTTC
CASSYLVRGFSGANVLTF
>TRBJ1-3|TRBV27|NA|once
TGTGCCAGCAGTTTATGGGGGCACCCTGGAAACACCATATATTTT
CASSLWGHPGNTIYF
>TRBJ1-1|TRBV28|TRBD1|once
TGTGCCAGCAGCCCACCCGACAGGGGGAACACTGAAGCTTTCTTT
CASSPPDRGNTEAFF
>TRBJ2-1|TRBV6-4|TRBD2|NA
TGTGCCAGCAGTGACTGGGCTAGCGGGGCCTACAATGAGCAGTTCTTC
CASSDWASGAYNEQFF
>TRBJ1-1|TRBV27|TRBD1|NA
TGTGCCAGCAGTTTATACAGGGGGGGAACTGAAGCTTTCTTT
CASSLYRGGTEAFF
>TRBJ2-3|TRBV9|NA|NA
TGTGCCAGCAGCGTAGCCCAGCCAGATACGCAGTATTTT
CASSVAQPDTQYF
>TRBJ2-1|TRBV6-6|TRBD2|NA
TGTGCCAGCGAACTAGCGGGGGGTAAAAATGAGCAGTTCTTC
CASELAGGKNEQFF
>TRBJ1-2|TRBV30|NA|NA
TGTGCCTGGACCTCTCGGGCGCGAGGCTACACCTTC
CAWTSRARGYTF
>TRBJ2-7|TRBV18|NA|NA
TGTGCCAGCTCACCACCGGGAACAGGGAACGAGCAGTACTTC
CASSPPGTGNEQYF
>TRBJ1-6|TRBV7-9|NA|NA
TGTGCCAGCAGCTTAGCGGGGTTTAATTCACCCCTCCACTTT
CASSLAGFNSPLHF
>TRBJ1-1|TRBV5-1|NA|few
TGCGCCAGCAGCGGGGAGTTGAACACTGAAGCTTTCTTT
CASSGELNTEAFF
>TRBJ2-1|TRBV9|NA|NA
TGTGCCAGCAGCCCTCAGACGAATGAGCAGTTCTTC
CASSPQTNEQFF
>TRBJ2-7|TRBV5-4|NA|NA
TGTGCCAGCAGTGTGGACGAATATTCTACGGAGCAGTACTTC
CASSVDEYSTEQYF
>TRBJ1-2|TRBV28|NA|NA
TGTGCCAGCACCGAGCAGGGTGGGAGGCAGTGGTATGGCTACACCTTC
CASTEQGGRQWYGYTF
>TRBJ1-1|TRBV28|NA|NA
TGTGCCAGCAGCACTGGCGGGGGCGGAGAGCACACTGAAGCTTTCTTT
CASSTGGGGEHTEAFF